The 18 T cell receptor beta chains given below trace back to one sample, sequenced in a study of spatial heterogeneity in lung cancer. Time point here: sample taken at primary tumor resection. No cell sorting; template was whole RNA from tumor, lung tissue or PBMC. TCRdb reanalysed the 5' RACE reads using MiXCR and keeps one entry per CDR3 protein. The data show around 63,000 distinct CDR3 sequences, about 8% seen once. This sample comprised PBMCs, obtained at surgery. Receptors were obtained from a female donor with early-stage non-small cell lung cancer.

This clonotype was detected many times. The chain recombines TRBV29-1 with TRBJ1-3; D remains unclear. The CDR3 has 14 residues. Germline lookup yields CDR1 SQVTM and CDR2 ANQGSEA. Trimming shortened V by 7 bases and J by 0 bases, and 13 bases separated the two germline ends. CDR3: CSAAQPTSGNTIYF. DNA for the CDR3: TGCAGCGCTGCTCAGCCCACCTCTGGAAACACCATATATTTT.

The J gene is TRBJ2-6, the V gene TRBV2; D may be TRBD2 (5 bases). The germline CDR1 and CDR2 sequences are SNHLY and FYNNEI. Trimming stripped 6 bases from V and 4 bases from J, with 16 bases between. The CDR3 spans 16 residues. The CDR3 loop reads CASRPYGESGANVLTF. CDR3 sequence (DNA): TGTGCCAGCAGGCCTTACGGGGAGTCCGGGGCCAACGTCCTGACTTTC. The complete variable domain, with remaining parts taken from reference TRBV2 and TRBJ2-6, reads EPEVTQTPSHQVTQMGQEVILRCVPISNHLYFYWYRQILGQKVEFLVSFYNNEISEKSEIFDDQFSVERPDGSNFTLKIRSTKLEDSAMYFCASRPYGESGANVLTFGAGSRLTVL.

This chain connects TRBV20-1 to TRBJ2-1, with D uncertain. The CDR3 covers 14 residues. Looked up from germline, CDR1 is DFQATT and CDR2 is SNEGSKA (reference sequence). The V gene lost 0 bases and the J gene lost 4 bases, with 10 bases spanning the gap. The CDR3 nucleotides are TGCAGTGCTAGAGACTCCGGGCCTTACAATGAGCAGTTCTTC. It codes for CSARDSGPYNEQFF.

This clonotype was detected only a few times. The chain is built from TRBV28 and TRBJ2-1; D not resolved. Germline assignment: CDR1 MDHEN and CDR2 SYDVKM. Trimming pared 6 bases from V and 2 bases from J, leaving 14 bases between. This CDR3 comprises 15 residues. The CDR3 here is CASRTGSYPYNEQFF. Written as DNA, the CDR3 is TGTGCCAGCAGAACCGGGTCCTACCCCTACAATGAGCAGTTCTTC. Full variable domain (missing parts from reference TRBV28 and TRBJ2-1): DVKVTQSSRYLVKRTGEKVFLECVQDMDHENMFWYRQDPGLGLRLIYFSYDVKMKEKGDIPEGYSVSREKKERFSLILESASTNQTSMYLCASRTGSYPYNEQFFGPGTRLTVL.

This clonotype showed up many times. The CDR3 region is CASSNPNGGEAFF. CDR3 DNA: TGCGCCAGCAGCAATCCCAACGGGGGTGAAGCTTTCTTT. This chain joins TRBV5-1 and TRBJ1-1; possibly TRBD1 for D (5 bases). CDR1 and CDR2 (germline): SGHRS, YFSETQ. The CDR3 loop spans 13 amino acids. Trimming stripped 4 bases from V and 7 bases from J, with 14 bases between. The full variable domain, its missing parts supplied by reference TRBV5-1 and TRBJ1-1, is KAGVTQTPRYLIKTRGQQVTLSCSPISGHRSVSWYQQTPGQGLQFLFEYFSETQRNKGNFPGRFSGRQFSNSRSEMNVSTLELGDSALYLCASSNPNGGEAFFGQGTRLTVV.

The rearrangement uses TRBV9 and TRBJ1-1; tentatively, D is TRBD1 (5 bases). This CDR3 spans 13 amino acids. Looked up from germline, CDR1 is SGDLS and CDR2 is YYNGEE. Trimming stripped 0 bases from V and 5 bases from J, with 8 bases between. CDR3 protein: CASSVGQSTEAFF. The CDR3 nucleotides are TGTGCCAGCAGCGTAGGACAGTCGACTGAAGCTTTCTTT.

The chain employs TRBV7-8 and TRBJ2-7; TRBD1 aligns across 9 bases. The CDR3 contains 15 residues. J gave up 3 bases and V 4 bases, and 7 bases lay outside the gene matches. Germline V gene sequence: CDR1 SGHVS, CDR2 FQNEAQ. The CDR3 DNA sequence: TGTGCCAGCAGCTCCCGGGACAGGGCCTACTACGAGCAGTACTTC. This encodes CASSSRDRAYYEQYF.

This clonotype turned up a few times. The chain recombines TRBV6-6 with TRBJ2-7, with TRBD2 matching 14 bases. The CDR3 has 17 amino acids. The V and J ends lost 6 bases and 3 bases, in that order; junction bases with no gene match: 10. CDR1 and CDR2 (germline): MNHNY, SVGAGI (reference sequence). The CDR3 DNA reads as TGTGCCAGCAGCCCCGGGACTAGCGGGAGAACCCGCTACGAGCAGTACTTC. Its protein is CASSPGTSGRTRYEQYF.

A few counts support this clonotype. The rearrangement uses TRBV2 and TRBJ2-1; 15 bases are shared with TRBD2. The CDR3 has 18 amino acids. With 6 bases clipped from V and 0 bases from J, the junction kept 6 bases outside the gene matches. CDR1 and CDR2 from the germline V gene are SNHLY and FYNNEI. DNA of the CDR3: TGTGCCAGCAGGCAGGGACTAGCGGGGGGTTCCTCCTACAATGAGCAGTTCTTC. Translated, it gives CASRQGLAGGSSYNEQFF.

This clonotype was counted a few times. The V gene is TRBV3-1, the J gene TRBJ1-1; D is undetermined. From germline, CDR1 is LGHDT and CDR2 YNNKEL (reference sequence). The CDR3 covers 14 residues. Trimming removed 2 bases from V and 1 base from J, with 8 bases in between. In DNA form, the CDR3 reads TGTGCCAGCAGCCAACAAACATCGAACACTGAAGCTTTCTTT. It encodes CASSQQTSNTEAFF.

This clonotype was seen many times. V and J are TRBV5-4 and TRBJ1-1, with a weak D call TRBD1 (6 bases). The V and J ends lost 0 bases and 5 bases respectively, with 14 bases between them. CDR1 and CDR2 (germline): SGHNT, YYREEE (reference sequence). This CDR3 is 15 amino acids long. The CDR3 nucleotides read TGTGCCAGCAGCTTGGCCGGGACACGTTGGACTGAAGCTTTCTTT. It encodes CASSLAGTRWTEAFF.

This clonotype turned up a few times. The rearrangement links TRBV7-8 to TRBJ2-7; no definite D call. Trimming stripped 1 base from V and 2 bases from J, with 15 bases between. CDR3 size: 16 residues. Per the germline V gene, CDR1 is SGHVS and CDR2 is FQNEAQ. CDR3 DNA sequence: TGTGCCAGCAGCTTAGGTAGGCCCGTAAGAACCTACGAGCAGTACTTC. Translated: CASSLGRPVRTYEQYF. Variable domain in full (rest from reference TRBV7-8 and TRBJ2-7): GAGVSQSPRYKVAKRGQDVALRCDPISGHVSLFWYQQALGQGPEFLTYFQNEAQLDKSGLPSDRFFAERPEGSVSTLKIQRTQQEDSAVYLCASSLGRPVRTYEQYFGPGTRLTVT.

This clonotype occurred many times. The chain combines TRBV3-1 with TRBJ1-1, with D hard to call. The CDR3 length is 12 residues. CDR1 and CDR2 from the germline V gene are LGHDT and YNNKEL (reference sequence). With 5 bases removed from V and 4 bases from J, the gap between germline ends came to 8 bases. The CDR3 DNA sequence: TGTGCCAGCAGCAATGGCGGCACTGAAGCTTTCTTT. Its translation: CASSNGGTEAFF.

This clonotype appeared a few times. This sequence joins TRBV20-1 and TRBJ2-2, with D perhaps being TRBD1 or TRBD2 (7 bases each). Trimming removed 6 bases from V and 2 bases from J, with 13 bases in between. This CDR3 has 14 residues. Germline V gene lookup returns CDR1 DFQATT and CDR2 SNEGSKA (reference sequence). In DNA form, the CDR3 reads TGCAGTGCAGCCAGGGGGGGCAACACCGGGGAGCTGTTTTTT. This sequence encodes CSAARGGNTGELFF.

This clonotype is labeled medium-sized. The genes are TRBV30 and TRBJ1-1, with D possibly being TRBD1 (5 bases). Per the germline V gene, CDR1 is GTSNPN and CDR2 is SVGIG (reference sequence). Trimming removed 5 bases from V and 4 bases from J, with 17 bases in between. CDR3 length: 14 residues. CDR3 loop: CAWDLQRGGTEAFF. DNA of the CDR3: TGTGCCTGGGACCTACAGCGGGGCGGCACTGAAGCTTTCTTT.

The chain couples TRBV5-4 to TRBJ2-1; 10 nucleotides agree with TRBD2. The V segment lost 5 bases and the J segment 6 bases; nucleotides outside the gene matches: 5. CDR1 is SGHNT and CDR2 is YYREEE in the germline V gene (reference sequence). The length of the CDR3 is 14 residues. CDR3 sequence (DNA): TGTGCCAGCAGTTGGACTAGCGGAGTCAATGAGCAGTTCTTC. This sequence encodes CASSWTSGVNEQFF. The variable domain in full, completed from reference TRBV5-4 and TRBJ2-1, reads ETGVTQSPTHLIKTRGQQVTLRCSSQSGHNTVSWYQQALGQGPQFIFQYYREEENGRGNFPPRFSGLQFPNYSSELNVNALELDDSALYLCASSWTSGVNEQFFGPGTRLTVL.

The rearrangement links TRBV6-2 or TRBV6-3 to TRBJ1-1; D is uncertain. Trimming stripped 3 bases from V and 1 base from J, with 12 bases between. Germline values: CDR1 MNHEY, CDR2 SVGEGT. CDR3 length: 15 residues. In nucleotides, the CDR3 is TGTGCCAGCAGTTATGGTGCCAGGACGAACACTGAAGCTTTCTTT. Translated: CASSYGARTNTEAFF.

The V call is TRBV7-3, the J call TRBJ1-2; D uncertain. Trimming took 3 bases from V and 7 from J, leaving 12 bases between them. The germline V gene has CDR1 SGHTA and CDR2 FQGTGA. The CDR3 covers 13 residues. The CDR3 DNA reads TGTGCCAGCAGCTTGGATCAGTGGAGTGGCTACACCTTC. It specifies CASSLDQWSGYTF.